This T cell receptor beta chain is drawn from a study of chemoradiotherapy in HPV16-positive cancers. Across the whole study: Candidate HPV-specific T-cell clones and common TCR motifs came from functional assays in a couple of HPV16-positive patients. Study-wide findings and caveats: During treatment, candidate HPV-specific clones and E7-related motifs expanded in tumor.

Repeated repertoire sampling spanned the course of chemoradiotherapy. Note on this clone: As yet, its antigen is unknown.

Germline values: CDR1 SGHAT, CDR2 FQNNGV. The CDR3 runs 18 residues. The V gene end was trimmed by 0 bases and the J gene end by 1 base; junction bases not matched to a gene: 8. Produced via immunoSEQ multiplex PCR; TCRdb's table is partial and in-frame only. The sample records around 53,000 clones, around nine tenths being singletons. The sample was blood, taken from a patient who underwent chemoradiotherapy. This clonotype originated in a human donor with HPV-associated anogenital cancer. V usage is TRBV11-2 and J usage is TRBJ2-1; 8 bases are a match to TRBD2. CDR3: CASSLDGLALRSYNEQFF. The CDR3 DNA sequence: TGTGCCAGCAGCTTAGATGGACTAGCTTTGCGTTCCTACAATGAGCAGTTCTTC. The entire variable domain, with the rest obtained from reference TRBV11-2 and TRBJ2-1, is as follows: EAGVAQSPRYKIIEKRQSVAFWCNPISGHATLYWYQQILGQGPKLLIQFQNNGVVDDSQLPKDRFSAERLKGVDSTLKIQPAKLEDSAVYLCASSLDGLALRSYNEQFFGPGTRLTVL.